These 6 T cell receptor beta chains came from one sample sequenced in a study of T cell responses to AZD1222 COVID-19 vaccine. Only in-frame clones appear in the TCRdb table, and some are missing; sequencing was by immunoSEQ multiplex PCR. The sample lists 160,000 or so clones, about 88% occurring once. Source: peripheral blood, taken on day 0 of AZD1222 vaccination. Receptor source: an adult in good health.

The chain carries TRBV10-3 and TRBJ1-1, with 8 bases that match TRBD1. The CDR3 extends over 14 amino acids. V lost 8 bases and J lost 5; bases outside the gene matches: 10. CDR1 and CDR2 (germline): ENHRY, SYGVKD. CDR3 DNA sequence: TGTGCCATCGGGAGCGGACAGGGTGGGACTGAAGCTTTCTTT. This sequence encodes CAIGSGQGGTEAFF.

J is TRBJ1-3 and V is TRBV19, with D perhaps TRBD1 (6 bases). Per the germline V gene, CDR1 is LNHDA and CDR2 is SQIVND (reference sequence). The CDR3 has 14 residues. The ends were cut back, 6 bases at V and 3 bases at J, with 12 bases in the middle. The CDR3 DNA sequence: TGTGCCAGTAGGCCTGGACAGTTTGGAAACACCATATATTTT. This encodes CASRPGQFGNTIYF.

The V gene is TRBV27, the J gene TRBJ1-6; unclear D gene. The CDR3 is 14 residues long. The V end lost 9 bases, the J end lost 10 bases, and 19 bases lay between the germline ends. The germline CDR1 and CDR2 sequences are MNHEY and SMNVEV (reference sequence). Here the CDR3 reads CASQDRGPGSPLHF. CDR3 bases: TGTGCCAGTCAAGATCGGGGTCCGGGATCACCCCTCCACTTT.

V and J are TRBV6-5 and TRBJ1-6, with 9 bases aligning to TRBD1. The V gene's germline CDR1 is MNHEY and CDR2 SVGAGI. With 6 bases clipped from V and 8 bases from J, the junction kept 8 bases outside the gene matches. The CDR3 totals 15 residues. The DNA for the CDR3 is TGTGCCAGCAGGCTTAACAGGGGGCTCCATTCACCCCTCCACTTT. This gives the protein CASRLNRGLHSPLHF.

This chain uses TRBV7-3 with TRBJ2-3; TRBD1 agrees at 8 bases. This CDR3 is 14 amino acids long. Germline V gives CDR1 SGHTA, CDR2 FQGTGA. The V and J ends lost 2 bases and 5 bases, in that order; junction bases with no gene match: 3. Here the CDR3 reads CASSLQTGGDTQYF. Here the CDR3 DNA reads TGTGCCAGCAGCTTACAAACAGGGGGAGATACGCAGTATTTT.

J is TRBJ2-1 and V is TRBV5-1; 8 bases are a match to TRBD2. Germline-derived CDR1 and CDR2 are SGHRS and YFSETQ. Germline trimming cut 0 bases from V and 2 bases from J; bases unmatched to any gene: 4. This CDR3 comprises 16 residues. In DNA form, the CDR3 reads TGCGCCAGCAGCTTGGTAGTTAGCGGGACCTACAATGAGCAGTTCTTC. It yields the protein CASSLVVSGTYNEQFF.